This record concerns one TCR beta chain sequence. This sample stems from a study of blood T cell repertoires in COVID-19. Produced via immunoSEQ multiplex PCR; TCRdb's table is partial and in-frame only. The sample shows some 81,000 clones, about 95% of them seen only once. The clonotype originates from a human donor with active COVID-19. The donor label of this sample is uncertain. Sequenced input: peripheral blood.

As DNA, the CDR3 is TGTGCCAGCAGCCCCTCTTTAGGACAGTCGTCTGGAAACACCATATATTTT. This gives the protein CASSPSLGQSSGNTIYF. V usage is TRBV3-1 (or the pseudogene TRBV3-2) and J usage is TRBJ1-3; D is perhaps TRBD1 (6 bases). Per germline, CDR1 LGHDT and CDR2 YNNKEL (reference sequence). The CDR3 loop spans 17 amino acids. With 4 bases removed from V and 1 base from J, the gap between germline ends came to 17 bases.